One sample yielded the 22 T cell receptor beta chains listed below, sequenced in a study of blood T cell repertoires in COVID-19. The repertoire was sequenced with immunoSEQ multiplex PCR; TCRdb's copy has only in-frame clones and lacks some. The sample includes around 60,000 clones, more than 70% seen only once; the top ten take 7.2%. Sequenced input: peripheral blood. The receptors were gathered from a man aged 60 to 69 with acute or convalescent COVID-19.

The chain is built from TRBV6-4 and TRBJ1-6, with D unresolved. V lost 3 bases to trimming and J lost 9 bases, with 12 bases between them. Germline loops: CDR1 MRHNA, CDR2 SNTAGT. The CDR3 has 14 amino acids. CDR3 DNA sequence: TGTGCCAGCAGTGAGGGCGGGATTGCTTCACCCCTCCACTTT. Its protein product is CASSEGGIASPLHF.

This chain links TRBV5-6 with TRBJ1-1; 9 nucleotides match TRBD1. CDR1 SGHDT and CDR2 YYEEEE come from the germline V gene. The junction had 11 bases not matched to a gene; V was cut back by 4 bases and J by 1 base. The CDR3 length is 17 residues. The CDR3 DNA reads TGTGCCAGCAGCCTGTTTAGGCGGGACAGGGAGAACACTGAAGCTTTCTTT. Translation gives CASSLFRRDRENTEAFF.

The chain combines TRBV7-2 with TRBJ2-1; 10 bases are shared with TRBD2. V shed 2 bases, J shed 4 bases, and the junction held 8 bases outside the gene matches. The CDR3 length is 17 residues. The germline V gene encodes CDR1 SGHTA and CDR2 FQGNSA. CDR3 protein: CASSLRPGLAAYNEQFF. Written as DNA, the CDR3 is TGTGCCAGCAGCTTAAGGCCCGGACTAGCGGCATACAATGAGCAGTTCTTC.

J is TRBJ2-1 and V is TRBV14, with 10 bases lining up with TRBD2. The CDR3 has 16 amino acids. Germline values: CDR1 SGHDN, CDR2 FVKESK. Trimming removed 4 bases from V and 3 bases from J; junction bases left unmatched: 6. CDR3 loop: CASSLSVAGGYNEQFF. CDR3 nucleotides: TGTGCCAGCAGCCTCAGCGTAGCGGGGGGCTACAATGAGCAGTTCTTC.

This clone was recorded a few times. The chain has TRBV5-1 and TRBJ2-2, with 10 bases aligning to TRBD2. Germline CDR1 reads SGHRS; CDR2 reads YFSETQ. V lost 4 bases to trimming and J lost 1 base; unmatched junction nucleotides: 7. The CDR3 spans 17 residues. CDR3 region: CASSLDSSGGNTGELFF. The CDR3 DNA is TGCGCCAGCAGCCTGGACTCTAGCGGGGGGAACACCGGGGAGCTGTTTTTT.

The gene calls are TRBV4-1 and TRBJ2-1; D is undetermined. Per germline, CDR1 MGHRA and CDR2 YSYEKL. This CDR3 is 14 amino acids long. Deletions cut 1 base from V and 6 bases from J, with 10 bases between. This chain's CDR3 is CASSQAVGSNEQFF. CDR3 nucleotides: TGCGCCAGCAGCCAAGCCGTGGGCAGCAATGAGCAGTTCTTC.

This clone occurred many times. The V and J genes are TRBV19 and TRBJ1-2, with D possibly matching TRBD1 (6 bases). From germline, CDR1 is LNHDA and CDR2 SQIVND (reference sequence). The ends were cut back, 11 bases at V and 2 bases at J, with 15 bases in the middle. The CDR3 length is 13 residues. The CDR3, as DNA: TGTGCCGTCTCGAGGACAGAGAACTATGGCTACACCTTC. Translated: CAVSRTENYGYTF.

CDR3 protein: CASSLGGGSVWYGYTF. CDR3 coding DNA: TGTGCCAGCAGCTTAGGAGGGGGTTCGGTATGGTATGGCTACACCTTC. The gene calls are TRBV7-2 and TRBJ1-2; weak D call: TRBD1 (6 bases). Germline values: CDR1 SGHTA, CDR2 FQGNSA. CDR3 length: 16 amino acids. V was shortened by 1 base and J by 5 bases, with 17 bases between the two germline ends.

The CDR3 nucleotides are TGTGCCAGCAGCGATCTAGCGCGGGGGAACACCGGGGAGCTGTTTTTT. It yields the protein CASSDLARGNTGELFF. V is TRBV9 and J is TRBJ2-2; D is perhaps TRBD2 (6 bases). Germline values: CDR1 SGDLS, CDR2 YYNGEE. The length of the CDR3 is 16 residues. V gave up 3 bases and J gave up 1 base, with 13 bases separating them.

The rearrangement uses TRBV7-8 and TRBJ1-4; unclear D gene. V was shortened by 5 bases and J by 5 bases, with 12 bases between the two germline ends. This CDR3 has 14 amino acids. CDR1 and CDR2 (germline): SGHVS, FQNEAQ. CDR3 nucleotides: TGTGCCAGCAGCCCCGGAGGTCGAAATGAAAAACTGTTTTTT. Amino acids: CASSPGGRNEKLFF.

The rearrangement uses TRBV7-9 and TRBJ1-1, with 9 bases that match TRBD1. The germline V gene has CDR1 SEHNR and CDR2 FQNEAQ (reference sequence). With V trimmed by 5 bases and J by 6 bases, 7 bases remained unmatched. This CDR3 comprises 14 residues. CDR3 region: CASSPRDRVSEAFF. The CDR3 DNA is TGTGCCAGCAGCCCTCGGGACAGGGTTTCTGAAGCTTTCTTT.

This clone was seen a single time. The chain joins TRBV7-9 to TRBJ1-6, with 8 bases fitting TRBD1. CDR1 is SEHNR and CDR2 is FQNEAQ in the germline V gene (reference sequence). V shed 4 bases and J 11 bases; nucleotides not matched to a gene: 7. The CDR3 spans 14 residues. The CDR3 protein is CASSSQGASTPLHF. The DNA of the CDR3 is TGTGCCAGCAGCTCTCAGGGGGCATCTACACCCCTCCACTTT.

This chain uses TRBV28 with TRBJ2-1; no clear D gene. CDR1 is MDHEN and CDR2 is SYDVKM in the germline V gene. This CDR3 spans 13 amino acids. V dropped 5 bases and J dropped 7 bases, with 12 bases sitting between them. CDR3 nucleotide sequence: TGTGCCAGCAGTCCCGCCAGTTGGAATGAGCAGTTCTTC. Protein: CASSPASWNEQFF.

This clone was seen just once. V usage is TRBV30 and J usage is TRBJ1-1; D might be TRBD1 (5 bases). Germline V lookup: CDR1 GTSNPN, CDR2 SVGIG (reference sequence). The ends were cut back, 3 bases at V and 3 bases at J, with 17 bases in the middle. The CDR3 extends over 15 amino acids. The CDR3 region is CAWRLNGGGDTEAFF. CDR3 coding DNA: TGTGCCTGGAGGCTAAACGGGGGAGGGGACACTGAAGCTTTCTTT.

In nucleotides, the CDR3 is TGTGCCAGCAGCGCCCGGGGGGGGGCCTACGAGCAGTACTTC. It is translated as CASSARGGAYEQYF. The V gene is TRBV9, the J gene TRBJ2-7; 8 bases are a match to TRBD2. The CDR3 runs 14 residues. V was pared by 3 bases and J by 2 bases, with 4 bases of the junction left unmatched. Germline V gene lookup returns CDR1 SGDLS and CDR2 YYNGEE.

The J gene is TRBJ1-5, the V gene TRBV18, with D unclear. Trimming pared 4 bases from V and 0 bases from J, leaving 22 bases between. The CDR3 is 19 residues long. Germline V CDR1 and CDR2: KGHSH, LQKENI. CDR3 sequence reads: CASSRSDSGGGYSNQPQHF. In nucleotides, the CDR3 is TGTGCCAGCTCACGTTCCGATTCAGGCGGAGGTTATAGCAATCAGCCCCAGCATTTT.

Points on this clone: Other DNA sequences of this sample code for an identical CDR3. This sequence joins TRBV27 and TRBJ1-6, with 7 bases identical to TRBD1. CDR1 is MNHEY and CDR2 is SMNVEV in the germline V gene (reference sequence). The CDR3 length is 15 residues. Trimming took 5 bases from V and 4 from J; bases not matched to a gene: 5. The CDR3 nucleotides read TGTGCCAGCAGTCCTCGGGACAGTTATAATTCACCCCTCCACTTT. Amino acids: CASSPRDSYNSPLHF.

The chain uses TRBV4-2 and TRBJ2-2; 11 bases agree with TRBD2. CDR1 and CDR2 (germline): LGHNA, YNFKEQ. This CDR3 is 15 amino acids long. V gave up 0 bases and J gave up 6 bases; unmatched junction bases: 0. CDR3 sequence (DNA): TGTGCCAGCAGCCAAGATAGCGGGGGGGCCGGGGAGCTGTTTTTT. Protein sequence: CASSQDSGGAGELFF.

This chain uses TRBV7-8 with TRBJ2-1; possible D gene TRBD2, 5 bases. In germline, CDR1 is SGHVS, CDR2 FQNEAQ. V was trimmed by 4 bases and J by 3 bases, leaving 13 bases between them. This CDR3 contains 15 residues. CDR3 in DNA: TGTGCCAGCAGCTCCGCGAGGGATGACTACAATGAGCAGTTCTTC. This gives the protein CASSSARDDYNEQFF.

V usage is TRBV27 and J usage is TRBJ1-2; TRBD1 matches at 10 bases. Germline V gene lookup returns CDR1 MNHEY and CDR2 SMNVEV (reference sequence). The CDR3 has 14 amino acids. The V and J ends lost 4 bases and 7 bases, in that order; junction bases with no gene match: 6. CDR3 loop: CASSYRQGARGYTF. DNA for the CDR3: TGTGCCAGCAGTTACCGACAGGGGGCTCGTGGCTACACCTTC.

This chain connects TRBV7-2 to TRBJ2-3, with 10 bases fitting TRBD1. CDR3 length equals 15 residues. In germline, CDR1 is SGHTA, CDR2 FQGNSA. After removal of 3 bases from V and 1 base from J, the junction contained 1 base not matched to a gene. The DNA of the CDR3 is TGTGCCAGCAGCTTTGGGACAGGGGGCACAGATACGCAGTATTTT. Translating gives CASSFGTGGTDTQYF.

This rearrangement joins TRBV5-1 to TRBJ1-1, with no clear D. There are 16 residues in the CDR3. V lost 2 bases and J 1 base, leaving 15 bases between the germline ends. Germline assignment: CDR1 SGHRS and CDR2 YFSETQ. The CDR3 sequence is CASSFQAELRNTEAFF. The CDR3 bases are TGCGCCAGCAGCTTCCAAGCGGAGCTGAGGAACACTGAAGCTTTCTTT.